This TCR beta chain emerged from a study of OX40 agonist ivuxolimab in advanced cancers. As for the study in general: Every 2 weeks, patients got intravenous ivuxolimab at one of six dose levels (0.01-10 mg/kg). With a range of roughly 23 to 85, age averaged approximately 60 years, and around 80% were male. Study-level points and caveats: Partial responders treated at 0.1-3.0 mg/kg exhibited clonal expansion among the lowest measured. Doses of 0.1 to 3.0 mg/kg were accompanied by clonal expansion of CD4+ and CD8+ blood T cells by week 6.

Method: immunoSEQ multiplex PCR; TCRdb's copy keeps in-frame clones and lacks some. The profile covers tens of thousands of clones, with roughly 90% appearing a single time and roughly 6.9% taken by the ten largest. Germline CDR1 is SGHTA and CDR2 is FQGNSA. J gave up 7 bases and V 4 bases, and 15 bases lay outside the gene matches. The CDR3 length is 16 residues. A note on this clone: Antigen: not known.

The sample here was CD4+ or CD8+ T cells sorted from blood, taken in a trial of the OX40 agonist ivuxolimab. This receptor was taken from an adult with an advanced solid tumor such as melanoma, head and neck, liver or kidney cancer. This rearrangement joins TRBV7-2 to TRBJ2-7; 8 bases align to TRBD1. The CDR3 region has the DNA TGTGCCAGCAGCTACCCTGGGACAGGCCGTCCTGGGGAGCAGTACTTC. It encodes CASSYPGTGRPGEQYF.